This T cell receptor (beta chain) was found in a study of cytomegalovirus exposure and HLA in healthy donors. CDR1 is MDHEN and CDR2 is SYDVKM in the germline V gene. V lost 3 bases, J lost 13 bases, and 24 bases lay in between. The CDR3 sequence is 16 residues long. Here immunoSEQ multiplex PCR was the method, and the copy in TCRdb shows in-frame clones only, minus some. The sample includes about 160,000 clones, approximately 90% of them seen just once. Sequencing used PBMCs. This sequence originates from a man between 18 and 35 years old in good health and CMV-seronegative. The J gene is TRBJ1-4, the V gene TRBV28, with D unclear. This CDR3 reads CASSFSQSAARERLFF. The CDR3 DNA sequence: TGTGCCAGCAGTTTCTCCCAGTCTGCTGCTAGGGAGCGACTGTTTTTT.